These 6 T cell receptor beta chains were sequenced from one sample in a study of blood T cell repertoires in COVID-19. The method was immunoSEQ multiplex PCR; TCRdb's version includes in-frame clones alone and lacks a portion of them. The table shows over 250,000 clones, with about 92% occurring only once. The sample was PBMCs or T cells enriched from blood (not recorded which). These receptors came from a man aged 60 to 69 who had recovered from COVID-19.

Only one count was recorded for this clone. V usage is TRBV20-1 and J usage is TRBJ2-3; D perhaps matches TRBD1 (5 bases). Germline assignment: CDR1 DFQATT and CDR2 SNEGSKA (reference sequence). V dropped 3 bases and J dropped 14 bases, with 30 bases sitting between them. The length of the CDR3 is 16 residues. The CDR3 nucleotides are TGCAGTGCTAGTAAGTCAGGACGATCTGCTGGGGCGCAGTGGTATTTT. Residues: CSASKSGRSAGAQWYF.

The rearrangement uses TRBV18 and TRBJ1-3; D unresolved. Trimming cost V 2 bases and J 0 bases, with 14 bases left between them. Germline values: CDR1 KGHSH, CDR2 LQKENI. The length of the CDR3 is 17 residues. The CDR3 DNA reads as TGTGCCAGCTCACCAAGGCGGGGAAGCGACTCTGGAAACACCATATATTTT. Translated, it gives CASSPRRGSDSGNTIYF. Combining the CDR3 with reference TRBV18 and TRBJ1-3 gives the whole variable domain NAGVMQNPRHLVRRRGQEARLRCSPMKGHSHVYWYRQLPEEGLKFMVYLQKENIIDESGMPKERFSAEFPKEGPSILRIQQVVRGDSAAYFCASSPRRGSDSGNTIYFGEGSWLTVV.

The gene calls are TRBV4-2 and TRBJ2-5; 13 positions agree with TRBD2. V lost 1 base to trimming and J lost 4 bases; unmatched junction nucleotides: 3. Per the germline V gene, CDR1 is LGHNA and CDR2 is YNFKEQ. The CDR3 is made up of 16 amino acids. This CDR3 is CASSQGTSGSVETQYF. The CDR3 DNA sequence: TGTGCCAGCAGCCAAGGGACTAGCGGGAGCGTAGAGACCCAGTACTTC.

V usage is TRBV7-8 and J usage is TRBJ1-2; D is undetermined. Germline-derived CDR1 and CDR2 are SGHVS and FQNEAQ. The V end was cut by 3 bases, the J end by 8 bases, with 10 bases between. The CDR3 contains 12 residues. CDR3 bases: TGTGCCAGCAGCTTGGCGGCGGGGGGCTACACCTTC. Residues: CASSLAAGGYTF.

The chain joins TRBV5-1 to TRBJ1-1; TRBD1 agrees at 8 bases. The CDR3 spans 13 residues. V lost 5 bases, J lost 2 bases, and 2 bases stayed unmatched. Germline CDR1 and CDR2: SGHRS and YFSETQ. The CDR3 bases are TGCGCCAGCAGAGACAGGGGTAACACTGAAGCTTTCTTT. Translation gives CASRDRGNTEAFF.

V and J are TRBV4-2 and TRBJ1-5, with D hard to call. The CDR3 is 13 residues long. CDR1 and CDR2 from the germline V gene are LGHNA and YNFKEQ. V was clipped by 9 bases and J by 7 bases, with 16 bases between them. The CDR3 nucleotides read TGTGCCAGTGCCCTTTCACAGAGCCAGCCCCAGCATTTT. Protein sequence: CASALSQSQPQHF.